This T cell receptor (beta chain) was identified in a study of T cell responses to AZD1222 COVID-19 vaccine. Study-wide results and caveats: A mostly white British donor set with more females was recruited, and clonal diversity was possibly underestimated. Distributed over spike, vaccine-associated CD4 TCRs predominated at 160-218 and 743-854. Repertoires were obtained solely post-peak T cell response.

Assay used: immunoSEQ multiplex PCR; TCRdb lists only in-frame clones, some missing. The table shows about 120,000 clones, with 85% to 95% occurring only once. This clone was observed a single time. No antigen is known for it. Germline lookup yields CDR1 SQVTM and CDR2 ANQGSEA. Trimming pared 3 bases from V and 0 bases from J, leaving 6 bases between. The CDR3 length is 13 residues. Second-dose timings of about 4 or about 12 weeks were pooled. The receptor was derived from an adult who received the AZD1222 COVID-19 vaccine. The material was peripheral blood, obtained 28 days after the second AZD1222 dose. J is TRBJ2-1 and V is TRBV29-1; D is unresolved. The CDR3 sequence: CSVDGFSYNEQFF. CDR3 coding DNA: TGCAGCGTTGATGGTTTCTCCTACAATGAGCAGTTCTTC.